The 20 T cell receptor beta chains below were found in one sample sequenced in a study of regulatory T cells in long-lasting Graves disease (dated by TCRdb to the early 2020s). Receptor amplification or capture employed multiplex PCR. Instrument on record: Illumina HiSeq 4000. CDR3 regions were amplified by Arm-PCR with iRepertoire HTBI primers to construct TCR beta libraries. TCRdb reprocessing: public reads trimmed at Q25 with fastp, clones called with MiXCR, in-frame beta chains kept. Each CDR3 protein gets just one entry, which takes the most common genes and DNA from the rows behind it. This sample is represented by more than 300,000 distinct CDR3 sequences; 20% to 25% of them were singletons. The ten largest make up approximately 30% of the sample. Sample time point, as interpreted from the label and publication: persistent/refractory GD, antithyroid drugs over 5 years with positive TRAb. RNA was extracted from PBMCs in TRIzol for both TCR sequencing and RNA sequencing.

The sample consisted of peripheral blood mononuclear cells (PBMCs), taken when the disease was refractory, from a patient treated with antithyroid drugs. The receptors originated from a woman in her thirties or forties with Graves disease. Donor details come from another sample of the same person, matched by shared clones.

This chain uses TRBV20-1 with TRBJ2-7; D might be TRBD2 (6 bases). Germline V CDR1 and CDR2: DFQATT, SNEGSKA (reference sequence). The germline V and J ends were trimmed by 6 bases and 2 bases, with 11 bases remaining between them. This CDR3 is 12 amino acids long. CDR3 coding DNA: TGCAGTGCAAGGGACTTCGCCTACGAGCAGTACTTC. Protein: CSARDFAYEQYF.

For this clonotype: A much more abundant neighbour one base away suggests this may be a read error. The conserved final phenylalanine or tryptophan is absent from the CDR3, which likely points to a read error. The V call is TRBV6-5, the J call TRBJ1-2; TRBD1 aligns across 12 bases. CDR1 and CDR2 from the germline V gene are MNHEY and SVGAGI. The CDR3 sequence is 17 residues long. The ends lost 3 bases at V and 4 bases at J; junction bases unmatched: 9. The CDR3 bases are TGTGCCAGCAGTTATACCGGGACAGGGGGCTTAGTCTATGGCTACACCCTC. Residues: CASSYTGTGGLVYGYTL.

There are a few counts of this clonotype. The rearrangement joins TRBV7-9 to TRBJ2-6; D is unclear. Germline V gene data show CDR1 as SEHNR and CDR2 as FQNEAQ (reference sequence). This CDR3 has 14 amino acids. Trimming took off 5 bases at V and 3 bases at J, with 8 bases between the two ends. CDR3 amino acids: CASSPFNGANVLTF. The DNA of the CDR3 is TGTGCCAGCAGCCCTTTCAATGGGGCCAACGTCCTGACTTTC.

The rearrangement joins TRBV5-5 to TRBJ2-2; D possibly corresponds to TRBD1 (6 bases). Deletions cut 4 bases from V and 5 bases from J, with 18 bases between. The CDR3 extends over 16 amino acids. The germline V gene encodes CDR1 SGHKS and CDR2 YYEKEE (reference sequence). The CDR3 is CASSLGAGAGTGELFF. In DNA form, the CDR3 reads TGTGCCAGCAGCCTTGGAGCAGGGGCTGGGACCGGGGAGCTGTTTTTT.

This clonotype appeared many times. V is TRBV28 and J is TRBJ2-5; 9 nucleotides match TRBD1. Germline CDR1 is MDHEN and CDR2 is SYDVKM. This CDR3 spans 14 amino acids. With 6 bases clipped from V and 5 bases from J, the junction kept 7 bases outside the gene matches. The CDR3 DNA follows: TGTGCCAGCAGCGGGACAGGGTATGGGGAGACCCAGTACTTC. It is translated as CASSGTGYGETQYF.

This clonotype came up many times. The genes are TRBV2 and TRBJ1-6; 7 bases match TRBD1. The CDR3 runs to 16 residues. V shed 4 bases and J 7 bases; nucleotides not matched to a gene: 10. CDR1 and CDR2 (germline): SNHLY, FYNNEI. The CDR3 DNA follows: TGTGCCAGCAGTGTTGGGTTGTGGACAGGCAATTCACCCCTCCACTTT. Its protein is CASSVGLWTGNSPLHF.

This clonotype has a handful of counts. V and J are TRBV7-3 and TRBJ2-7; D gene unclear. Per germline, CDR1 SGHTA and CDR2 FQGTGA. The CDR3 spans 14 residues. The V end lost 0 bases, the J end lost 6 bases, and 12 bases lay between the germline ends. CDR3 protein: CASSLTHRLGEQYF. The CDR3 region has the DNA TGTGCCAGCAGCTTAACCCATCGCTTGGGCGAGCAGTACTTC.

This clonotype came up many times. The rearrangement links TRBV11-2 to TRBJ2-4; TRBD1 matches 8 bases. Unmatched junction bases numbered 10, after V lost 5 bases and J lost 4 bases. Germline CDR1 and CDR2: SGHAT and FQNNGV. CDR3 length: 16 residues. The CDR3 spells CASSQRTGMTKNIQYF. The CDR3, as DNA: TGTGCCAGCAGCCAAAGGACAGGGATGACTAAAAACATTCAGTACTTC.

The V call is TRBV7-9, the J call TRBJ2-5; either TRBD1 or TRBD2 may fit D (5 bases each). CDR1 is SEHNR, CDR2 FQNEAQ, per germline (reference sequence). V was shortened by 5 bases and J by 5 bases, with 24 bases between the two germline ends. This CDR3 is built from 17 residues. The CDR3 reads CASSARELGRPLETQYF. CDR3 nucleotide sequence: TGTGCCAGCAGCGCCCGCGAGCTGGGACGGCCTTTGGAGACCCAGTACTTC.

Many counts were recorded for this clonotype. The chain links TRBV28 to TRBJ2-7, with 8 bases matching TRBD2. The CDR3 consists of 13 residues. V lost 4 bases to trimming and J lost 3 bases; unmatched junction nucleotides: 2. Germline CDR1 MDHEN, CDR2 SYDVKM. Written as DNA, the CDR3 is TGTGCCAGCAGTTCGGGACTAGTCTACGAGCAGTACTTC. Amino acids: CASSSGLVYEQYF.

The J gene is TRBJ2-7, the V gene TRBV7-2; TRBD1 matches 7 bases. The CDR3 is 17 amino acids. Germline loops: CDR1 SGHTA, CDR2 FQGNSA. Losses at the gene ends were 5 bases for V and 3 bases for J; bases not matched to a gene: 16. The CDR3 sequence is CASSPYKGQLFIYEQYF. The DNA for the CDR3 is TGTGCCAGCAGCCCCTATAAGGGACAGTTATTCATCTACGAGCAGTACTTC.

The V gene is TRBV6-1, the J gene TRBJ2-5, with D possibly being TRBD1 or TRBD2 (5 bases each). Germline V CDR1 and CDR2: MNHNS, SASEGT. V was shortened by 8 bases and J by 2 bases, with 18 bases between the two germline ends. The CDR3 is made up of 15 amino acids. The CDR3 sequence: CASGSPRDAQETQYF. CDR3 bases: TGTGCCAGCGGGTCCCCACGGGACGCACAAGAGACCCAGTACTTC.

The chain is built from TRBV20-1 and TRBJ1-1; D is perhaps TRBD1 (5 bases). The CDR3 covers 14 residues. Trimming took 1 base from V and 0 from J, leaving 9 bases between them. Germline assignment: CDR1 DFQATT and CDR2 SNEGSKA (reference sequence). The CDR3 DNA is TGCAGTGCTAGAGGACGGGGCATGAACACTGAAGCTTTCTTT. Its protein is CSARGRGMNTEAFF.

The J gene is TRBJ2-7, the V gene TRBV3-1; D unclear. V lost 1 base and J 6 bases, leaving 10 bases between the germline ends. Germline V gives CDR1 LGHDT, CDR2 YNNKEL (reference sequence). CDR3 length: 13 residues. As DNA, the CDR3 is TGTGCCAGCAGCCAAGTAGGTTATGGCGAGCAGTACTTC. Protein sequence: CASSQVGYGEQYF.

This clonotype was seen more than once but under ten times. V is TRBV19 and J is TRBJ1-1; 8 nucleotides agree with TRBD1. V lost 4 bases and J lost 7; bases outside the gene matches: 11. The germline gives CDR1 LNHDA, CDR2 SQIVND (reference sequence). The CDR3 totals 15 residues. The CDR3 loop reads CASSKSRTGIGEAFF. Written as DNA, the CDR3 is TGTGCCAGTAGTAAGTCCAGGACAGGGATCGGTGAAGCTTTCTTT.

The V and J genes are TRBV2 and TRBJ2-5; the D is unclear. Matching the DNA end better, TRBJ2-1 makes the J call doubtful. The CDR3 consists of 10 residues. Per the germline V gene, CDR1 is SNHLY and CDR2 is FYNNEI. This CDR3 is CASPYNEQFF. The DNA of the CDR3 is TGTGCCAGTCCTTACAATGAGCAGTTCTTC.

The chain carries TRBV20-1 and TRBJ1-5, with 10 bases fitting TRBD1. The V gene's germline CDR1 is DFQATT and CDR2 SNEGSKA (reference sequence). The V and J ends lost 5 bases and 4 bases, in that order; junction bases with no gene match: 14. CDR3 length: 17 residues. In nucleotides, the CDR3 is TGCAGTGCTTCCCGGGACAGGGGACGCCCGGATAATCAGCCCCAGCATTTT. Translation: CSASRDRGRPDNQPQHF.

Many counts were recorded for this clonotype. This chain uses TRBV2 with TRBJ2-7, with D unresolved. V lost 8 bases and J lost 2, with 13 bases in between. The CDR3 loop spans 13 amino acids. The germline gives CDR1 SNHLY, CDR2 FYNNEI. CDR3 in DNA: TGTGCCAGCTACTTGGACGGAGCCTACGAGCAGTACTTC. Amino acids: CASYLDGAYEQYF.

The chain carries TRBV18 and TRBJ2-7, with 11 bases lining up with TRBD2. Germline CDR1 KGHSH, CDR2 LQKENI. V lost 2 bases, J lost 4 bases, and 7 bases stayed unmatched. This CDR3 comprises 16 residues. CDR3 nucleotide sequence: TGTGCCAGCTCACCAACGCTAGCGGGAGGCGGGTACGAGCAGTACTTC. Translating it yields CASSPTLAGGGYEQYF.

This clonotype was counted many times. The CDR3 nucleotides are TGTGCCAGCAGTGTGGGAGGGGTCAACACCGGGGAGCTGTTTTTT. Translated: CASSVGGVNTGELFF. The chain employs TRBV2 and TRBJ2-2; 7 positions agree with TRBD2. The V segment lost 4 bases and the J segment 2 bases; nucleotides outside the gene matches: 4. CDR1 and CDR2 (germline): SNHLY, FYNNEI. The CDR3 consists of 15 residues. The whole variable domain, remainder taken from reference TRBV2 and TRBJ2-2, is EPEVTQTPSHQVTQMGQEVILRCVPISNHLYFYWYRQILGQKVEFLVSFYNNEISEKSEIFDDQFSVERPDGSNFTLKIRSTKLEDSAMYFCASSVGGVNTGELFFGEGSRLTVL.